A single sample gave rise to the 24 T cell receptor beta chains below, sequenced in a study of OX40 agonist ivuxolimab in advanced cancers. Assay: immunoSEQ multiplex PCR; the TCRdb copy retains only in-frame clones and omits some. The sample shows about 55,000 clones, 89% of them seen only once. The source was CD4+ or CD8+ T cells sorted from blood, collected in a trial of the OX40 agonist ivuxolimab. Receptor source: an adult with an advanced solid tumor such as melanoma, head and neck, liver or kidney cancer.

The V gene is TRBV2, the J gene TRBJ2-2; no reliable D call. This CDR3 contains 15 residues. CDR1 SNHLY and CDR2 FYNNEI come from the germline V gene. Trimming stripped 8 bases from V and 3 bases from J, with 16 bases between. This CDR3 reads CASWSAPADTGELFF. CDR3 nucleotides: TGTGCCAGCTGGTCGGCTCCCGCGGACACCGGGGAGCTGTTTTTT.

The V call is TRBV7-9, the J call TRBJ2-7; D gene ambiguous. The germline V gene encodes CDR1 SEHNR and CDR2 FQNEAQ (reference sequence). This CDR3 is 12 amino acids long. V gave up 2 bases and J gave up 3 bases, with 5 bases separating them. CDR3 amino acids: CASSLSVYEQYF. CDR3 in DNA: TGTGCCAGCAGCTTATCTGTCTACGAGCAGTACTTC.

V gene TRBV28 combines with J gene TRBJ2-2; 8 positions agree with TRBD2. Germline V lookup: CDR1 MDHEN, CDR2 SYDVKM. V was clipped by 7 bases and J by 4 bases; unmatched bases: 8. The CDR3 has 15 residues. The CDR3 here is CASIGRGYGTGELFF. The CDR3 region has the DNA TGTGCCAGCATCGGGAGGGGATATGGCACCGGGGAGCTGTTTTTT.

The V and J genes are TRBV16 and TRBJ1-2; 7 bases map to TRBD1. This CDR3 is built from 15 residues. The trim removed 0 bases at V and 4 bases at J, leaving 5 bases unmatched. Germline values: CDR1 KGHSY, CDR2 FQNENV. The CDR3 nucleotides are TGTGCCAGCAGCCAATCAGGGGGCTTCCTCTATGGCTACACCTTC. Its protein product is CASSQSGGFLYGYTF.

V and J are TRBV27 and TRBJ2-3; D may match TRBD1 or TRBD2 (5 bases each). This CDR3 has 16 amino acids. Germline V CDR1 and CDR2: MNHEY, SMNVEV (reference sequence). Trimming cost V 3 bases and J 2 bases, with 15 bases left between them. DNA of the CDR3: TGTGCCAGCAGTTTCACGGGGCAGCTTACCACAGATACGCAGTATTTT. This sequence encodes CASSFTGQLTTDTQYF.

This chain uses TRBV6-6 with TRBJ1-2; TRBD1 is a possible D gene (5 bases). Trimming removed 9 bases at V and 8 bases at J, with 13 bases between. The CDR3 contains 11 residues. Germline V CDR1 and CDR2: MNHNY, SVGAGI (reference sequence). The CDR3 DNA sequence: TGTGCCAGTCGGACATTACAGGGCTACACCTTC. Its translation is CASRTLQGYTF.

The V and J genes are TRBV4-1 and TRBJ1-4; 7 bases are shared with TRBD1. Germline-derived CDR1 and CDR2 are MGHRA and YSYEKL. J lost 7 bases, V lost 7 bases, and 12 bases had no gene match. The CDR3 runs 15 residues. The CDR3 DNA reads TGCGCCAGCACCGAACCGGGCTACAGGGGTGAAAAACTGTTTTTT. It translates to CASTEPGYRGEKLFF.

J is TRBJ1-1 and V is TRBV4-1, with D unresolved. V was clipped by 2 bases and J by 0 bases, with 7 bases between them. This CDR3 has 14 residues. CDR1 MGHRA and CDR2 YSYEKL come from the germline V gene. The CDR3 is CASSQTGMNTEAFF. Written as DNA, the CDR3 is TGCGCCAGCAGCCAAACGGGGATGAACACTGAAGCTTTCTTT.

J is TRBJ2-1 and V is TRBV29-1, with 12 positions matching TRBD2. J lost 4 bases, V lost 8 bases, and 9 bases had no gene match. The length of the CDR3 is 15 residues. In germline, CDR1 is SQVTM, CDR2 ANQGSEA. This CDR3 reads CSTRLAGVFYNEQFF. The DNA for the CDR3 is TGCAGCACGAGACTAGCGGGAGTATTTTACAATGAGCAGTTCTTC.

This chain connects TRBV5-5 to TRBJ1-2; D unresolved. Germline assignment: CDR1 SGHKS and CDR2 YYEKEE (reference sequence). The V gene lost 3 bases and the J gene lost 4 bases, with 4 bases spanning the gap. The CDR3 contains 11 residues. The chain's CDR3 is CASSSPYGYTF. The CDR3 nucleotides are TGTGCCAGCAGCTCTCCCTATGGCTACACCTTC.

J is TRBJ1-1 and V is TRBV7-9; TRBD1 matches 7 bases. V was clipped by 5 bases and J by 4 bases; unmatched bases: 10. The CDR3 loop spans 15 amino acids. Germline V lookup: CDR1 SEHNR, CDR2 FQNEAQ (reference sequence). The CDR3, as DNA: TGTGCCAGCAGCAATCCGAACAGGGGAGGCACTGAAGCTTTCTTT. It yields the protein CASSNPNRGGTEAFF.

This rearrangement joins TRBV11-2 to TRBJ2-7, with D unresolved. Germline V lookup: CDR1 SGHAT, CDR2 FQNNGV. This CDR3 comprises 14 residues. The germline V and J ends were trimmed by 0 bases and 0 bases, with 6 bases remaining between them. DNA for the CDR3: TGTGCCAGCAGCTTAGAAGACTTCTCCTACGAGCAGTACTTC. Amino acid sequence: CASSLEDFSYEQYF.

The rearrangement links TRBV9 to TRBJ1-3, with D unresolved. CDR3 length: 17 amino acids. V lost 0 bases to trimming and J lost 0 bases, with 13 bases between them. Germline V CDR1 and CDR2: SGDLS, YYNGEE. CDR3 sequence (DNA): TGTGCCAGCAGCGTAGTACCACAGCTCCTCTCTGGAAACACCATATATTTT. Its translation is CASSVVPQLLSGNTIYF.

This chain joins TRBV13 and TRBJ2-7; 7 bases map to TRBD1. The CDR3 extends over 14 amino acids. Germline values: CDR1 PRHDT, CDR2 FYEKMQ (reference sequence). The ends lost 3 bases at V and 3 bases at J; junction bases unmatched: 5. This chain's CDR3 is CASSFRQGVYEQYF. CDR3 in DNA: TGTGCCAGCAGCTTTCGACAGGGCGTCTACGAGCAGTACTTC.

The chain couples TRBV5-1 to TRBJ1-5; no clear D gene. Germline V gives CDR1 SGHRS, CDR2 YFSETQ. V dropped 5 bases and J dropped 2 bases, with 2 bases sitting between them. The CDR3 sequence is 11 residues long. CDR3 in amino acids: CASRGNQPQHF. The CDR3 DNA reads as TGCGCCAGCAGGGGCAATCAGCCCCAGCATTTT.

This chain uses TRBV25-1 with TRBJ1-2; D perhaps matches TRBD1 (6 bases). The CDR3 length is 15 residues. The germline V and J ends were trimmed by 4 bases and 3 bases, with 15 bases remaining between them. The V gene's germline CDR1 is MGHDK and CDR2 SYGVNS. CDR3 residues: CASSGEQGSYYGYTF. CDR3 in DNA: TGTGCCAGCAGTGGGGAACAGGGTAGTTACTATGGCTACACCTTC.

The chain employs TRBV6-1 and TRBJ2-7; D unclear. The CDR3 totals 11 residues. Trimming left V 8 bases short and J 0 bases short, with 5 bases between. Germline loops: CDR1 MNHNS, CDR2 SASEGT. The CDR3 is CASGISYEQYF. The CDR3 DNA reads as TGTGCCAGCGGAATCTCCTACGAGCAGTACTTC.

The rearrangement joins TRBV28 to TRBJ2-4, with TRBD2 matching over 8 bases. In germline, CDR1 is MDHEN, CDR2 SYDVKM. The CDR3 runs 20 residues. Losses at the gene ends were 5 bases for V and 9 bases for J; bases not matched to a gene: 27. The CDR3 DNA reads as TGTGCCAGCAGTCCACGCCGCCAGAAAAAGCGGGAGAGACCCTCCGGCATTCAGTACTTC. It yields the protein CASSPRRQKKRERPSGIQYF.

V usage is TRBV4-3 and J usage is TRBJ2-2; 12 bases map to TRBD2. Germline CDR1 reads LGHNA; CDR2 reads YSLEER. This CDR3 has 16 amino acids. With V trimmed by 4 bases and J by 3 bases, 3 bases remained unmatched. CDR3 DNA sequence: TGCGCCAGCAGCCCGGGACTAGCGGGCGACACCGGGGAGCTGTTTTTT. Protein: CASSPGLAGDTGELFF.

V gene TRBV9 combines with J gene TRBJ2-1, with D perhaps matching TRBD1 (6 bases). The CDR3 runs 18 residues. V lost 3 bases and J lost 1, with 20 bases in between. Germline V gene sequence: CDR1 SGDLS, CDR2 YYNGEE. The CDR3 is CASSDQIRGTVSYNEQFF. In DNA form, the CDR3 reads TGTGCCAGCAGCGACCAGATAAGGGGGACGGTGTCCTACAATGAGCAGTTCTTC.

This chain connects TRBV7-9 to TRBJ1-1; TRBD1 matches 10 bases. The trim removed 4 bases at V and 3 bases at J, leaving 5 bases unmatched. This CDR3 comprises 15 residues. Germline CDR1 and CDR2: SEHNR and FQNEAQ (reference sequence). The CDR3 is CASSSRGTGDTEAFF. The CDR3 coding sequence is TGTGCCAGCAGCTCCCGAGGGACAGGGGACACTGAAGCTTTCTTT.

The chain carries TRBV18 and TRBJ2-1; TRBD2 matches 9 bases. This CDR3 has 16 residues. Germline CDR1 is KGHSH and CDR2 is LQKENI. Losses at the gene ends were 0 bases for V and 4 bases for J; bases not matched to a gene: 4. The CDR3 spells CASSPPRLADYNEQFF. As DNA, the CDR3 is TGTGCCAGCTCACCACCGAGACTAGCGGATTACAATGAGCAGTTCTTC.

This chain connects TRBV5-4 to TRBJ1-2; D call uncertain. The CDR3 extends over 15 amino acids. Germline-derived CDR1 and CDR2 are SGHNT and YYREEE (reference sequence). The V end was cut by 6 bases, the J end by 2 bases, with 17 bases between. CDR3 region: CASTSIGEWNYGYTF. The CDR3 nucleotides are TGTGCCAGCACCTCAATTGGGGAATGGAACTATGGCTACACCTTC. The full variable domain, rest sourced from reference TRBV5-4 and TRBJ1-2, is ETGVTQSPTHLIKTRGQQVTLRCSSQSGHNTVSWYQQALGQGPQFIFQYYREEENGRGNFPPRFSGLQFPNYSSELNVNALELDDSALYLCASTSIGEWNYGYTFGSGTRLTVV.

CDR3 in DNA: TGTGCCAGCAGCCCCCTTACAGAGGGCCTAACCCGAGATACGCAGTATTTT. Translating it yields CASSPLTEGLTRDTQYF. The J gene is TRBJ2-3, the V gene TRBV7-8; possibly TRBD2 for D (5 bases). Between the trimmed V and J ends, which lost 5 bases and 5 bases, there was a span of 23 bases. This CDR3 contains 17 residues. Germline CDR1 is SGHVS and CDR2 is FQNEAQ.